This TCR beta chain was identified during a study of early T cells in non-severe SARS-CoV-2 infection. About the study: Chains from this unsorted whole-blood bulk RNA could not be paired. Whole-study results and caveats: Clonotype matching in VDJdb favored anti-spike CD8 responses and did not capture private and CD4 specificities.

The CDR3 consists of 14 residues. V gave up 3 bases and J gave up 7 bases; unmatched junction bases: 9. One entry per CDR3 protein, called by TCRdb with MiXCR from the 5' RACE reads. The sample yields around 68,000 distinct CDR3 sequences, approximately 6.1% seen once. This clonotype was detected ten times or more. Antigen unknown. Sequencing was performed on whole blood, taken at baseline. This sequence joins TRBV12-3 or TRBV12-4 and TRBJ2-7, with TRBD1 identical over 7 bases. This TCR derives from an adult who was a healthcare worker with PCR-confirmed SARS-CoV-2 infection or an uninfected control (not recorded which). CDR3 sequence reads: CASSLYRGRGEQYF. CDR3 coding DNA: TGTGCCAGCAGTTTGTACAGGGGAAGGGGGGAGCAGTACTTC.